This paragraph reports one TCR beta chain. Its specificity is unknown. Clones were sequenced by immunoSEQ multiplex PCR, and TCRdb holds only the in-frame ones, with some missing. The top ten hold approximately 0.18% of the sample, which has 100,000 or so clones, roughly 89% seen once. V was clipped by 0 bases and J by 5 bases, with 10 bases between them. Germline CDR1 is LNHNV and CDR2 is YYDKDF (reference sequence). CDR3 size: 14 residues. This record belongs to a study of graft-versus-host responses after intestinal transplantation. The overall study: Each recipient received anti-thymocyte globulin induction, then tacrolimus and steroids for 3 to 4 years. Study-wide findings and caveats: Recipient marrow held GvH clones, some first seen in ileum or blood. Among circulating GvH clones, peak levels were associated with early post-transplant declines in HvG clones.

The chain employs TRBV15 and TRBJ1-2, with D tentatively TRBD1 (5 bases). This clonotype was obtained from a human donor who was the organ donor for an intestinal transplant. Material: unstimulated CD4+ T cells sorted from spleen or lymph node cells, obtained before transplant. CDR3 sequence reads: CATSRDGREYGYTF. CDR3 in DNA: TGTGCCACCAGCAGAGACGGCAGGGAATATGGCTACACCTTC. Looking up the rest from reference TRBV15 and TRBJ1-2 gives the full variable domain: DAMVIQNPRYQVTQFGKPVTLSCSQTLNHNVMYWYQQKSSQAPKLLFHYYDKDFNNEADTPDNFQSRRPNTSFCFLDIRSPGLGDTAMYLCATSRDGREYGYTFGSGTRLTVV.